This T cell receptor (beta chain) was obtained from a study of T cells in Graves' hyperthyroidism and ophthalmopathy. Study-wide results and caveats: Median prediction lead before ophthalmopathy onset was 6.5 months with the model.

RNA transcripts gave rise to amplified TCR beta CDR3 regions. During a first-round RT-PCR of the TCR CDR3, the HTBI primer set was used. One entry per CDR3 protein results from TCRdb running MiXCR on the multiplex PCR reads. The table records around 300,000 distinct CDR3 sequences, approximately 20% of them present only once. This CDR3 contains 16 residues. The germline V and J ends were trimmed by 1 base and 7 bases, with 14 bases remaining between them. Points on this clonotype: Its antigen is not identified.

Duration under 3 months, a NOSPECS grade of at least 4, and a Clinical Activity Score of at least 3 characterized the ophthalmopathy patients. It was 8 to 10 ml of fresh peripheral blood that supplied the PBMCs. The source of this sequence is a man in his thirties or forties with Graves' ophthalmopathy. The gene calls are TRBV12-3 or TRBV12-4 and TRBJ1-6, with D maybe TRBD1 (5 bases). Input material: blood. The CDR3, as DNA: TGTGCCAGCAGTTTAGAAGGGGTTCTTCTCAATTCACCCCTCCACTTT. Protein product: CASSLEGVLLNSPLHF.